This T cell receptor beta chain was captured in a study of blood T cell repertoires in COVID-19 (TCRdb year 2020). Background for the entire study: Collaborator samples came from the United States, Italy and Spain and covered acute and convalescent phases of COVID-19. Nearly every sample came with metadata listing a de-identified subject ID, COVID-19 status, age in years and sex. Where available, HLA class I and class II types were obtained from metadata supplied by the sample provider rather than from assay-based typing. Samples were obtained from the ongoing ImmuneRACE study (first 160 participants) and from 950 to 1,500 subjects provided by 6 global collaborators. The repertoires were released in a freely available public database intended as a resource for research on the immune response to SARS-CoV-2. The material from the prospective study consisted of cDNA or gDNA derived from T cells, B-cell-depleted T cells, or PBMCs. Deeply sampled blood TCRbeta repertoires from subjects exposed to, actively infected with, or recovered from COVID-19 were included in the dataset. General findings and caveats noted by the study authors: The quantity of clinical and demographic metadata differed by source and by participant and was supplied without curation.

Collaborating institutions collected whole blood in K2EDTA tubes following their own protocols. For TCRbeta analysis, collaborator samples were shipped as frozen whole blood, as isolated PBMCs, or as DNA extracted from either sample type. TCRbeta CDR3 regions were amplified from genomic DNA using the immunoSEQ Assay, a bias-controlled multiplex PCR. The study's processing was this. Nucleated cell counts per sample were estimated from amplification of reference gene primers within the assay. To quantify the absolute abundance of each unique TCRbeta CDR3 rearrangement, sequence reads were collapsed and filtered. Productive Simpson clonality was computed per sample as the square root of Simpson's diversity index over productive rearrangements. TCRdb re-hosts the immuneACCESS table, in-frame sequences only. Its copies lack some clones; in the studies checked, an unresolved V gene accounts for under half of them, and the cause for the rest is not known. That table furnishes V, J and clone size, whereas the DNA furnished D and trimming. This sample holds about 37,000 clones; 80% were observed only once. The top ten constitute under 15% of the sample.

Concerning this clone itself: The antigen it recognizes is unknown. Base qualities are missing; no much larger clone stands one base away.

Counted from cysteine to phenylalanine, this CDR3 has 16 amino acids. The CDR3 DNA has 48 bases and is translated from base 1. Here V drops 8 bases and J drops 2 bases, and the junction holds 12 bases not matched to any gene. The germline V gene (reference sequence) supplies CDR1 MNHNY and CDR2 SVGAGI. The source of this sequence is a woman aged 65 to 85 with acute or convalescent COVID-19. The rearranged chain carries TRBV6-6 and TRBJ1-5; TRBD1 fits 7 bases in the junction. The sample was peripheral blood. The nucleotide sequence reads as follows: TGTGCCAGCCGGGACAGTTACCTCTCTGGCAATCAGCCCCAGCATTTT. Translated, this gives CASRDSYLSGNQPQHF.